This is a list of T cell receptor beta chains from one sample in a study of T cells in narcolepsy. Sequenced by immunoSEQ multiplex PCR; TCRdb stores in-frame clones only, minus some. The sample has about 33,000 clones; roughly four fifths are singletons. Sequencing input: CD45RA- memory CD4+ T cells from PBMCs. The receptor set was obtained from a human donor with narcolepsy. The CDR3 runs from the conserved cysteine through the conserved F or W. The D gene is left open where the match is weak. A row's size may be missing; if present it is once, few, many or a size class.

J: TRBJ1-1
D: NA
size: NA
V: TRBV6-5
CDR3: CASSYRNEAFF
DNA: TGTGCCAGCAGTTACCGAAATGAAGCTTTCTTT

J: TRBJ2-3
D: TRBD2
size: NA
V: TRBV29-1
CDR3: CSVPQRGGDTQYF
DNA: TGCAGCGTCCCACAACGGGGGGGAGATACGCAGTATTTT

J: TRBJ2-3
D: TRBD2
size: NA
V: TRBV27
CDR3: CASSLSAGGPTDTQYF
DNA: TGTGCCAGCAGTTTATCTGCGGGGGGGCCTACAGATACGCAGTATTTT

J: TRBJ1-4
D: NA
size: NA
V: TRBV5-1
CDR3: CASSLEPVRANEKLFF
DNA: TGCGCCAGCAGCTTGGAACCGGTCCGGGCTAATGAAAAACTGTTTTTT

J: TRBJ1-1
D: NA
size: NA
V: TRBV7-9
CDR3: CASSRTGARGTEAFF
DNA: TGTGCCAGCAGCCGAACGGGGGCCAGGGGCACTGAAGCTTTCTTT

J: TRBJ1-1
D: TRBD1
size: once
V: TRBV7-3
CDR3: CASSLRGTEAFF
DNA: TGTGCCAGCAGCCTCAGGGGGACTGAAGCTTTCTTT

J: TRBJ1-1
D: NA
size: NA
V: TRBV6-5
CDR3: CASNTRQRTFKAFF
DNA: TGTGCCAGCAATACCCGCCAACGGACCTTCAAAGCTTTCTTT

J: TRBJ2-7
D: NA
size: NA
V: TRBV10-2
CDR3: CASRETVRYEQYF
DNA: TGCGCCAGCAGGGAGACAGTTCGCTACGAGCAGTACTTC

J: TRBJ2-3
D: TRBD2
size: NA
V: TRBV7-2
CDR3: CASSLLARGGRTDTQYF
DNA: TGTGCCAGCAGCTTATTAGCGCGGGGGGGCCGGACAGATACGCAGTATTTT

J: TRBJ1-2
D: NA
size: NA
V: TRBV7-8
CDR3: CASSLGVGANYGYTF
DNA: TGTGCCAGCAGCTTAGGTGTAGGGGCCAACTATGGCTACACCTTC

J: TRBJ2-1
D: NA
size: NA
V: TRBV2
CDR3: CASSERANNEQFF
DNA: TGTGCCAGCAGTGAAAGGGCAAACAATGAGCAGTTCTTC

J: TRBJ2-3
D: TRBD2
size: NA
V: TRBV7-2
CDR3: CASSLPGLAGHTDTQYF
DNA: TGTGCCAGCAGCTTACCCGGACTAGCGGGACACACAGATACGCAGTATTTT

J: TRBJ1-2
D: TRBD1
size: NA
V: TRBV19
CDR3: CASSKGAFNYGYTF
DNA: TGTGCCAGTAGTAAGGGGGCTTTTAACTATGGCTACACCTTC

J: TRBJ1-1
D: NA
size: NA
V: TRBV6-6
CDR3: CASSSRQENTEAFF
DNA: TGTGCCAGCAGTTCCCGACAGGAAAACACTGAAGCTTTCTTT

J: TRBJ2-7
D: NA
size: NA
V: TRBV25-1
CDR3: CASSDPIAYEQYF
DNA: TGTGCCAGCAGTGACCCAATAGCCTACGAGCAGTACTTC

J: TRBJ2-3
D: NA
size: NA
V: TRBV5-6
CDR3: CASSLEPGADTQYF
DNA: TGTGCCAGCAGCTTGGAGCCAGGCGCAGATACGCAGTATTTT

J: TRBJ2-3
D: TRBD2
size: NA
V: TRBV2
CDR3: CASSEEAGGSFTDTQYF
DNA: TGTGCCAGCAGTGAGGAGGCGGGGGGTAGTTTCACAGATACGCAGTATTTT

J: TRBJ2-3
D: NA
size: NA
V: TRBV7-2
CDR3: CASSQGLRTDTQYF
DNA: TGTGCCAGCAGCCAGGGACTCCGCACAGATACGCAGTATTTT

J: TRBJ2-3
D: NA
size: NA
V: TRBV5-4
CDR3: CASSRTGGRTDTQYF
DNA: TGTGCCAGCAGCCGGACGGGGGGCAGGACAGATACGCAGTATTTT

J: TRBJ2-3
D: NA
size: NA
V: TRBV7-7
CDR3: CASSLSVFSTDTQYF
DNA: TGTGCTAGCAGCTTAAGTGTCTTCAGCACAGATACGCAGTATTTT

J: TRBJ2-7
D: NA
size: once
V: TRBV6-1
CDR3: CASEGANSYEQYF
DNA: TGTGCCAGCGAGGGAGCCAACTCCTACGAGCAGTACTTC

J: TRBJ1-1
D: NA
size: NA
V: TRBV28
CDR3: CASSLSLMNTEAFF
DNA: TGTGCCAGCAGTTTATCACTTATGAACACTGAAGCTTTCTTT

J: TRBJ1-5
D: TRBD1
size: NA
V: TRBV7-2
CDR3: CASSRDSSNQPQHF
DNA: TGTGCCAGCAGCCGGGACAGTTCTAATCAGCCCCAGCATTTT

J: TRBJ1-5
D: NA
size: NA
V: TRBV28
CDR3: CASSLGGAGNQPQHF
DNA: TGTGCCAGCAGTTTGGGGGGCGCGGGCAATCAGCCCCAGCATTTT

J: TRBJ2-1
D: NA
size: NA
V: TRBV11-1
CDR3: CASSFIRSYNEQFF
DNA: TGTGCCAGCAGCTTTATCCGGAGTTACAATGAGCAGTTCTTC

J: TRBJ2-7
D: NA
size: NA
V: TRBV6-5
CDR3: CASTRPGGGYEQYF
DNA: TGTGCCAGCACCAGACCAGGGGGGGGCTACGAGCAGTACTTC

J: TRBJ1-1
D: TRBD1
size: NA
V: TRBV5-1
CDR3: CASSSTGGWGAEAFF
DNA: TGCGCCAGCAGCTCTACAGGGGGCTGGGGAGCTGAAGCTTTCTTT

J: TRBJ2-1
D: NA
size: NA
V: TRBV19
CDR3: CASSISPQSSHEQFF
DNA: TGTGCCAGTAGTATAAGTCCCCAGTCTAGTCATGAGCAGTTCTTC

J: TRBJ2-1
D: NA
size: once
V: TRBV5-1
CDR3: CASSLGRTTAGDEQFF
DNA: TGCGCCAGCAGCTTGGGTCGGACTACGGCCGGAGATGAGCAGTTCTTC

J: TRBJ1-6
D: NA
size: NA
V: TRBV2
CDR3: CATRRDSYNSPLHF
DNA: TGTGCCACGAGGCGGGACTCCTATAATTCACCCCTCCACTTT

J: TRBJ2-1
D: NA
size: NA
V: TRBV6-5
CDR3: CASRLAPSYNEQFF
DNA: TGTGCCAGCCGCCTGGCGCCCTCCTACAATGAGCAGTTCTTC

J: TRBJ2-1
D: NA
size: NA
V: TRBV6-5
CDR3: CASLGGVTNEQFF
DNA: TGTGCCAGCCTAGGAGGGGTCACGAATGAGCAGTTCTTC

J: TRBJ1-1
D: NA
size: NA
V: TRBV9
CDR3: CASSVRVGDTEAFF
DNA: TGTGCCAGCAGCGTACGAGTAGGGGACACTGAAGCTTTCTTT

J: TRBJ1-3
D: NA
size: NA
V: TRBV15
CDR3: CATSRGVGNTIYF
DNA: TGTGCCACCAGCAGAGGCGTTGGAAACACCATATATTTT

J: TRBJ2-5
D: NA
size: NA
V: TRBV9
CDR3: CASSVEQGGETQYF
DNA: TGTGCCAGCAGCGTAGAACAGGGAGGGGAGACCCAGTACTTC

J: TRBJ2-1
D: TRBD2
size: NA
V: TRBV10-2
CDR3: CASSGSGGAVEQFF
DNA: TGCGCCAGCAGTGGTAGCGGGGGGGCAGTTGAGCAGTTCTTC

J: TRBJ2-7
D: TRBD2
size: NA
V: TRBV29-1
CDR3: CSVVVPRGVDEQYF
DNA: TGCAGCGTTGTTGTCCCCCGGGGGGTGGACGAGCAGTACTTC